The rows below give T cell receptor beta chains drawn from one sample of a study of shared clonotypes between healthy human individuals. Assay used: immunoSEQ multiplex PCR; TCRdb lists only in-frame clones, some missing. Seen here are roughly 550,000 clones, over 95% observed once, and the top ten hold 0.1% to 0.11%. The sample was naive CD8+ T cells sorted from blood. The receptors stem from a woman in her twenties or thirties in good health. CDR3s include the opening cysteine and the closing phenylalanine or tryptophan. Fields, in order: J gene, clone size, V gene, D gene, CDR3 DNA, CDR3 protein. D genes are given only for firm matches. Expanded clones are given a class, and other clones once, few, many or no size at all.

TRBJ2-1 NA TRBV27 NA TGTGCCAGCAGTTCAGGGGCCCTGTACAATGAGCAGTTCTTC CASSSGALYNEQFF
TRBJ2-7 NA TRBV6-5 TRBD2 TGTGCCAGCAGTCTAGCGGGAGGGAACTACGAGCAGTACTTC CASSLAGGNYEQYF
TRBJ1-5 NA TRBV2 NA TGTGCCAGCAGTGAAGCAGGGGGGGTCAATCAGCCCCAGCATTTT CASSEAGGVNQPQHF
TRBJ2-3 NA TRBV7-9 TRBD2 TGTGCCAGCAGCGTTGGGACTAGCTCTAGCACAGATACGCAGTATTTT CASSVGTSSSTDTQYF
TRBJ1-1 NA TRBV10-3 NA TGTGCTTCGATCGCGGGTGTAGGCACTGAAGCTTTCTTT CASIAGVGTEAFF
TRBJ2-7 once TRBV6-5 NA TGTGCCAGCAGTTCCGGACCGGAGCAGTACTTC CASSSGPEQYF
TRBJ2-7 NA TRBV27 NA TGTGCCAGCAGGCCCGGGACGGGCTACGAGCAGTACTTC CASRPGTGYEQYF
TRBJ2-1 NA TRBV7-6 NA TGTGCCAGCAGCTCGGAGCGGAGCTCCTACAATGAGCAGTTCTTC CASSSERSSYNEQFF
TRBJ2-5 NA TRBV6-5 NA TGTGCCAGCAGTTACTATCGGCGAGAGACCCAGTACTTC CASSYYRRETQYF
TRBJ2-3 NA TRBV5-5 NA TGTGCCAGCAGCTTGGAGGGTTCCACAGATACGCAGTATTTT CASSLEGSTDTQYF
TRBJ2-3 NA TRBV10-3 NA TGTGCCATCAGTGAGACCCAGGGAGAGACAGATACGCAGTATTTT CAISETQGETDTQYF
TRBJ2-1 NA TRBV15 NA TGTGCCACCAGCAGAGATAACGGCGATGAGCAGTTCTTC CATSRDNGDEQFF
TRBJ2-2 NA TRBV9 NA TGTGCCAGCAGTGATGTAGGAGGGGACAGCACCGGGGAGCTGTTTTTT CASSDVGGDSTGELFF
TRBJ2-7 NA TRBV19 NA TGTGCCAGTAGTATCACCTTTGGGGTAGGGAAGCCCTACGAGCAGTACTTC CASSITFGVGKPYEQYF
TRBJ1-4 NA TRBV6-5 NA TGTGCCAGCAGGAGGGACAACCAAAATGAAAAACTGTTTTTT CASRRDNQNEKLFF
TRBJ2-2 NA TRBV27 NA TGTGCCAGCAGTTTCATGGGGTCCGGGGAGCTGTTTTTT CASSFMGSGELFF
TRBJ2-1 NA TRBV28 TRBD1 TGTGCCAGCAGGCCGACTGACAGGGGCCCCTACAATGAGCAGTTCTTC CASRPTDRGPYNEQFF
TRBJ2-7 NA TRBV2 NA TGTGCCAGCAGTGAAATGGGGGAGCAGTACTTC CASSEMGEQYF
TRBJ2-3 NA TRBV9 NA TGTGCCAGCAGCGTAGGAGCTTCGGGAGCCGTAATCACAGATACGCAGTATTTT CASSVGASGAVITDTQYF
TRBJ1-1 NA TRBV4-2 NA TGTGCCAGCAGCCAGTGGGCCGATCCTTCCACTGAAGCTTTCTTT CASSQWADPSTEAFF
TRBJ2-3 NA TRBV28 TRBD2 TGTGCCAGCAGTTTCTGGACTAGCGGGAGGAGTGGCGGCACAGATACGCAGTATTTT CASSFWTSGRSGGTDTQYF
TRBJ2-2 NA TRBV11-2 NA TGTGCCAGCAGCTTAATACAGGGAAAGTCCGGGGAGCTGTTTTTT CASSLIQGKSGELFF
TRBJ2-7 NA TRBV28 TRBD2 TGTGCCAGCAGTTTACGGGGGGACTCCTACGAGCAGTACTTC CASSLRGDSYEQYF
TRBJ1-1 once TRBV11-2 NA TGTGCCAGCAGCCCCTTTCGGGGGGGGGACACTGAAGCTTTCTTT CASSPFRGGDTEAFF
TRBJ1-1 NA TRBV10-1 TRBD1 TGCGCCAGCGGACAGGGGACCGGGAACACTGAAGCTTTCTTT CASGQGTGNTEAFF
TRBJ2-7 NA TRBV19 TRBD1 TGTGCCAGTAGTAACTTCCGGGACAGGGGGTCCTACGAGCAGTACTTC CASSNFRDRGSYEQYF
TRBJ2-7 NA TRBV19 NA TGTGCCAGTAGTCCAAAAGGGAGGTACGAGCAGTACTTC CASSPKGRYEQYF
TRBJ2-1 NA TRBV19 TRBD2 TGTGCCAGCGAGTGGGCTAGCGGCCTCTACAATGAGCAGTTCTTC CASEWASGLYNEQFF
TRBJ1-1 few TRBV4-1 NA TGCGCCAGCAGCCAAGCATCATCTGGGAACACTGAAGCTTTCTTT CASSQASSGNTEAFF